Listed below are T cell receptor beta chains from one sample, sequenced in a study of T cell responses to AZD1222 COVID-19 vaccine. TCRdb's copy holds only in-frame clones and misses some; the assay was immunoSEQ multiplex PCR. The sample comprises 200,000 or so clones, approximately 93% of which are singletons, and about 1% rests with the top ten. The source was peripheral blood, collected 28 days after the second AZD1222 dose. These TCRs come from an adult who received the AZD1222 COVID-19 vaccine. Each CDR3 is given with its conserved first and last residue. D genes are given only for firm matches. Clone size is shown for a subset of rows, as once, few, many or a class of expanded clone.

j_call clone_size d_call v_call cdr3_nt cdr3_aa
TRBJ2-2 NA TRBD1 TRBV9 TGTGCCAGCAGCGTAGTCCCAGGGGGCACCGGGGAGCTGTTTTTT CASSVVPGGTGELFF
TRBJ2-5 NA NA TRBV21-1 TGTGCCAGCAGCAAAGGCAGGGGGCAAGAGACCCAGTACTTC CASSKGRGQETQYF
TRBJ2-5 once TRBD2 TRBV5-1 TGCGCCACGAGACTAGCGGGGGGTAGAATCGCAGAGACCCAGTACTTC CATRLAGGRIAETQYF
TRBJ1-1 few TRBD1 TRBV6-4 TGTGCCAGCAGTGAGTCCGCCGGGACAGGGGGTGATCGCACTGAAGCTTTCTTT CASSESAGTGGDRTEAFF
TRBJ2-7 few NA TRBV21-1 TGTGCCAGCAGCAAACGTGGGACATGCTACGAGCAGTACTTC CASSKRGTCYEQYF
TRBJ1-2 NA NA TRBV6-5 TGTGCCAGCAGTTATAGGGGGAGAGGCTACACCTTC CASSYRGRGYTF
TRBJ2-1 NA TRBD1 TRBV5-4 TGTGCCAGCAGCTTCGACAGGGGGTCTTACAATGAGCAGTTCTTC CASSFDRGSYNEQFF
TRBJ2-3 NA TRBD2 TRBV11-2 TGTGCCAGCAGCTTCCCCGGGGGGGTCACAGATACGCAGTATTTT CASSFPGGVTDTQYF
TRBJ2-5 NA NA TRBV2 TGTGCCAGCAATTTAGGGTTCGAGACCCAGTACTTC CASNLGFETQYF
TRBJ1-5 NA TRBD1 TRBV19 TGTGCCAGTAGTACCCACCCGGGACAGGGGCAGACTGGCCAGCCCCAGCATTTT CASSTHPGQGQTGQPQHF
TRBJ1-1 NA TRBD1 TRBV5-4 TGTGCCAGCAGCTTGGCTTGGACAGGGGACGCTTTCTTT CASSLAWTGDAFF
TRBJ2-2 NA NA TRBV4-3 TGCGCCAGCAGCCTTGGGACCAGAGGGACCGGGGAGCTGTTTTTT CASSLGTRGTGELFF
TRBJ2-2 NA NA TRBV15 TGTGCCACCAGCAGAGGCCCCAGGTCGGGGGTTACCGGGGAGCTGTTTTTT CATSRGPRSGVTGELFF
TRBJ1-5 NA NA TRBV27 TGTGCCAGCAGTTTAACAGGGTCGGGCAATCAGCCCCAGCATTTT CASSLTGSGNQPQHF
TRBJ1-6 NA NA TRBV6-5 TGTGCCAGCAGTACTCAGGGACCCCATAATTCACCCCTCCACTTT CASSTQGPHNSPLHF
TRBJ2-5 NA NA TRBV7-9 TGTGCCAGCAGCTTGCGCGGACAGCAAGAGACCCAGTACTTC CASSLRGQQETQYF
TRBJ2-3 NA TRBD2 TRBV20-1 TGCAGTGCTAGTCGCCCGCGCGGGGGGGCCAGTACGCAGTATTTT CSASRPRGGASTQYF
TRBJ2-1 NA TRBD1 TRBV12-5 TGTGCTAGTGGTTTGGTATGGATGTTGACAGGGACCCTGTTCTTC CASGLVWMLTGTLFF
TRBJ2-2 NA NA TRBV11-2 TGTGCCAGCAGCAAAACTCACACCGGGGAGCTGTTTTTT CASSKTHTGELFF
TRBJ2-1 NA TRBD2 TRBV7-2 TGTGCCAGCAGATCGCGGGGGGGTGGTGGCGATGAGCAGTTCTTC CASRSRGGGGDEQFF
TRBJ1-3 NA TRBD1 TRBV7-3 TGTGCCAGCAGCCCAGGGGGACGGAACTCTGGAAACACCATATATTTT CASSPGGRNSGNTIYF
TRBJ2-2 NA NA TRBV25-1 TGTGCCAGCAGTGAAAGTCGGGCGAACACCGGGGAGCTGTTTTTT CASSESRANTGELFF
TRBJ1-2 NA NA TRBV4-1 TGCGCCAGCAGCCAAGCAGGGGACGGCTACACCTTC CASSQAGDGYTF
TRBJ1-2 NA NA TRBV19 TGTGCCAGTAGTTTGGGGATTTGGGTTGGCTATGGCTACACCTTC CASSLGIWVGYGYTF
TRBJ2-2 NA NA TRBV7-3 TGTGCCAGCAGCCCCAGGTGGGCGAACACCGGGGAGCTGTTTTTT CASSPRWANTGELFF
TRBJ2-1 once NA TRBV2 TGTGCCAGCAGTGAAGGAAATGAGCAGTTCTTC CASSEGNEQFF
TRBJ2-3 NA NA TRBV6-2/TRBV6-3 TGTGCCAGCAGTTCTCATGTCCTTTCAGATACGCAGTATTTT CASSSHVLSDTQYF
TRBJ2-5 NA NA TRBV29-1 TGCAGCGTACCGTGGTGGACAGCCACACAAGAGACCCAGTACTTC CSVPWWTATQETQYF
TRBJ1-4 few NA TRBV5-1 TGCGCCAGCAGCTTGACAGGGATAACAACTAATGAAAAACTGTTTTTT CASSLTGITTNEKLFF
TRBJ1-3 few NA TRBV20-1 TGCAGTGCTAGGGGGGGAAACACCATATATTTT CSARGGNTIYF
TRBJ1-1 NA NA TRBV19 TGTGCCAGTAGTACCACAGGGTTCACTGAAGCTTTCTTT CASSTTGFTEAFF
TRBJ2-5 NA NA TRBV18 TGTGCCAGCTCACCAAATTTAAGACAGCACCAAGAGACCCAGTACTTC CASSPNLRQHQETQYF
TRBJ1-5 NA NA TRBV2 TGTGCCAGCAGTGGACAGTTCGGGAATCAGCCCCAGCATTTT CASSGQFGNQPQHF
TRBJ1-6 NA NA TRBV28 TGTGCCAGCAGCCCGGGACTCTATAATTCACCCCTCCACTTT CASSPGLYNSPLHF
TRBJ1-6 NA NA TRBV4-1 TGCGCCAGCAGCCCCCTGGGAGGGGGGGGGAATTCACCCCTCCACTTT CASSPLGGGGNSPLHF
TRBJ1-4 NA TRBD1 TRBV6-1 TGTGCCAGCAGTGAGACTTTTGGACAGGGGAATGAAAAACTGTTTTTT CASSETFGQGNEKLFF
TRBJ2-1 NA TRBD2 TRBV9 TGTGCCAGCAGCGATTTTGTGGGACTAGCGGGGGGGCTGAGAGAGAATGAGCAGTTCTTC CASSDFVGLAGGLRENEQFF
TRBJ1-1 NA NA TRBV6-6 TGTGCCAGCACTCAACTCCGGGAGCCCTCGGTCACTGAAGCTTTCTTT CASTQLREPSVTEAFF
TRBJ2-7 NA NA TRBV23-1 TGCGCCAGCAGTCAATCGTGGGTCTCCTACGAGCAGTACTTC CASSQSWVSYEQYF
TRBJ2-7 NA NA TRBV28 TGTGCCAGCAGTCCTCCGAGAGTCTTAAGCTCCTACGAGCAGTACTTC CASSPPRVLSSYEQYF
TRBJ1-1 NA NA TRBV2 TGTGCCAGCAAATTAGGGGGGAACACTGAAGCTTTCTTT CASKLGGNTEAFF
TRBJ1-1 NA NA TRBV25-1 TGTGCCAGCAGTGAAAGCAGGGAACCCACTGAAGCTTTCTTT CASSESREPTEAFF
TRBJ2-5 NA NA TRBV9 TGTGCCAGCAGCGCTGAAGAGACCCAGTACTTC CASSAEETQYF
TRBJ1-1 once NA TRBV14 TGTGCCAGCAGCCAAGATGAAATGCGGCAGGGAGTATCCACTGAAGCTTTCTTT CASSQDEMRQGVSTEAFF
TRBJ1-1 NA TRBD1 TRBV3-1/TRBV3-2 TGTGCCAGCAGCCAAGTGAGGGGGCGGAACACTGAAGCTTTCTTT CASSQVRGRNTEAFF
TRBJ2-1 NA NA TRBV12-3/TRBV12-4 TGTGCCAGCAGTTTAATGGGGGATGAGCAGTTCTTC CASSLMGDEQFF
TRBJ1-2 NA NA TRBV4-3 TGCGCCAGCTCGGGAGTTCATGGCTACACCTTC CASSGVHGYTF
TRBJ1-2 NA NA TRBV12-5 TGTGCTAGTGGTCCCTCGGGGGAAGGCACCTTC CASGPSGEGTF
TRBJ2-1 NA NA TRBV28 TGTGCCAGCAGACGGGGCGGGGACCTCTACAATGAGCAGTTCTTC CASRRGGDLYNEQFF
TRBJ2-7 NA TRBD1 TRBV28 TGTGCCAGCAGTTGGGGGACAGGCTCCGACGAGCAGTACTTC CASSWGTGSDEQYF
TRBJ2-7 once TRBD2 TRBV7-6 TGTGCCAGCAGCCCCGGGTCGGCAGCGGGGGGGCCCTACGAGCAGTACTTC CASSPGSAAGGPYEQYF
TRBJ1-1 NA NA TRBV13 TGTGCCAGCAGCGTGGGGAATGGGTGGGGAGTCACTGAAGCTTTCTTT CASSVGNGWGVTEAFF